Below are 12 T cell receptor beta chains sequenced from a single sample in a study of blood T cell repertoires in COVID-19. Assay used: immunoSEQ multiplex PCR; TCRdb lists only in-frame clones, some missing. This sample yields 100,000 to 150,000 clones, of which around nine tenths are seen a single time; roughly 8% belongs to the top ten. The sample was peripheral blood. Receptor source: a man in his fifties or sixties with acute or convalescent COVID-19.

This chain's CDR3 is CASSYGGARNQPQHF. Here the CDR3 DNA reads TGTGCCAGCAGTTACGGCGGGGCGCGCAATCAGCCCCAGCATTTT. This chain joins TRBV6-6 and TRBJ1-5, with D possibly being TRBD1 (5 bases). The CDR3 is 15 residues long. Trimming removed 2 bases at V and 2 bases at J, with 10 bases between. Germline CDR1 and CDR2: MNHNY and SVGAGI (reference sequence).

The J gene is TRBJ2-5, the V gene TRBV3-1 (or the pseudogene TRBV3-2); 10 bases are shared with TRBD1. Germline assignment: CDR1 LGHDT and CDR2 YNNKEL (reference sequence). Trimming took 3 bases from V and 2 from J; bases not matched to a gene: 6. The CDR3 is 16 amino acids. The CDR3 loop reads CASSHGQGVGQETQYF. Here the CDR3 DNA reads TGTGCCAGCAGCCACGGACAGGGGGTCGGTCAAGAGACCCAGTACTTC.

In its sample, this clone was seen a few times. The chain employs TRBV7-9 and TRBJ2-7; TRBD2 is a possible D gene (5 bases). This CDR3 region has 15 residues. Germline CDR1 is SEHNR and CDR2 is FQNEAQ (reference sequence). V lost 7 bases and J lost 0, with 16 bases in between. CDR3 in DNA: TGTGCCAGCACCTCCGGAGCGGAGTACTCCTACGAGCAGTACTTC. Translating gives CASTSGAEYSYEQYF. The whole variable domain, remainder taken from reference TRBV7-9 and TRBJ2-7, is DTGVSQNPRHKITKRGQNVTFRCDPISEHNRLYWYRQTLGQGPEFLTYFQNEAQLEKSRLLSDRFSAERPKGSFSTLEIQRTEQGDSAMYLCASTSGAEYSYEQYFGPGTRLTVT.

This clone was seen a few times. The chain carries TRBV18 and TRBJ2-7; no clear D gene. Germline V gives CDR1 KGHSH, CDR2 LQKENI. The CDR3 totals 11 residues. V was trimmed by 6 bases and J by 5 bases, leaving 8 bases between them. The DNA of the CDR3 is TGTGCCAGCTCCTCTAGGAACGAGCAGTACTTC. This sequence encodes CASSSRNEQYF.

J is TRBJ2-3 and V is TRBV13; the match to TRBD2 covers 10 bases. CDR3 length equals 17 residues. V trimming: 4 bases; J trimming: 2 bases; junction bases outside the gene matches: 9. The germline V gene encodes CDR1 PRHDT and CDR2 FYEKMQ (reference sequence). The CDR3 DNA reads as TGTGCCAGCAGCTCATTTCGACTAGCGGGTTACACAGATACGCAGTATTTT. It is translated as CASSSFRLAGYTDTQYF.

V and J are TRBV12-3 or TRBV12-4 and TRBJ1-2, with a weak D call TRBD1 (5 bases). The ends were cut back, 4 bases at V and 1 base at J, with 7 bases in the middle. CDR3 length: 13 residues. CDR3 residues: CASSYQGNYGYTF. The DNA for the CDR3 is TGTGCCAGCAGTTATCAGGGTAACTATGGCTACACCTTC.

Only a few counts were recorded for this clone. J is TRBJ2-1 and V is TRBV6-5; 9 bases match TRBD1. The V and J ends lost 8 bases and 9 bases, in that order; junction bases with no gene match: 14. CDR3 length equals 15 residues. Germline values: CDR1 MNHEY, CDR2 SVGAGI. CDR3 in DNA: TGTGCCAGCCGACCGGGGGACAGGGTTGTCGCTGAGCAGTTCTTC. Protein: CASRPGDRVVAEQFF.

V and J are TRBV24-1 and TRBJ1-4; D is possibly TRBD1 (6 bases). Per the germline V gene, CDR1 is KGHDR and CDR2 is SFDVKD. V was cut by 2 bases and J by 7 bases, with 19 bases left in between. The CDR3 is 17 residues long. CDR3 residues: CATSDSSAGTRSEKLFF. The CDR3 nucleotides read TGTGCCACCAGTGATTCAAGTGCCGGGACAAGGAGTGAAAAACTGTTTTTT.

This clone was counted a single time. The chain's CDR3 is CASSLVSGRTDTQYF. Written as DNA, the CDR3 is TGTGCCAGCAGCTTAGTCAGCGGGAGAACAGATACGCAGTATTTT. The rearrangement joins TRBV7-2 to TRBJ2-3; 8 bases align to TRBD2. Germline CDR1 is SGHTA and CDR2 is FQGNSA. Losses at the gene ends were 1 base for V and 3 bases for J; bases not matched to a gene: 3. This CDR3 is built from 15 residues. Full variable domain (missing parts from reference TRBV7-2 and TRBJ2-3): GAGVSQSPSNKVTEKGKDVELRCDPISGHTALYWYRQSLGQGLEFLIYFQGNSAPDKSGLPSDRFSAERTGGSVSTLTIQRTQQEDSAVYLCASSLVSGRTDTQYFGPGTRLTVL.

V gene TRBV4-3 combines with J gene TRBJ2-5; 11 nucleotides align to TRBD1. J was trimmed by 5 bases and V by 4 bases; bases with no gene match: 6. Germline CDR1 LGHNA, CDR2 YSLEER. This CDR3 is 15 amino acids long. CDR3 region: CASSPGQGAEETQYF. The CDR3 region has the DNA TGCGCCAGCAGCCCAGGACAGGGGGCAGAGGAGACCCAGTACTTC.

This clone appeared a single time. V gene TRBV21-1 combines with J gene TRBJ1-5. TRBV21-1 constitutes a pseudogene. This CDR3 is 15 amino acids long. This CDR3 is CASSKYGGNNQPQHF. As DNA, the CDR3 is TGTGCCAGCAGCAAATACGGAGGGAACAATCAGCCCCAGCATTTT.

The chain combines TRBV7-2 with TRBJ2-3; 9 bases match TRBD2. The CDR3 totals 14 residues. Germline V CDR1 and CDR2: SGHTA, FQGNSA. The trim removed 6 bases at V and 3 bases at J, leaving 4 bases unmatched. The CDR3 DNA reads as TGTGCCAGCAGACTTGGACTAGCGACAGATACGCAGTATTTT. This gives the protein CASRLGLATDTQYF.